Listed below are T cell receptor beta chains from one sample, sequenced in a study of neoadjuvant anti-PD-1 for oral cavity cancer. Repertoires were generated with immunoSEQ multiplex PCR, while TCRdb's copy carries only in-frame clones and drops some. Of 12,000 or so clones in the sample, 70% to 80% were seen once. The sample was PBMCs, taken after nivolumab (anti-PD-1) treatment. These receptors all stem from a person aged 35-79 years with oral cavity squamous cell carcinoma. Both conserved end residues are part of each CDR3. The D gene is left open where the match is weak. Expanded clones are given a class, and other clones once, few, many or no size at all.

size: few
J: TRBJ2-7
D: .
V: TRBV28
CDR3: CASSLVGQKFLSSYEQYF
DNA: TGTGCCAGCAGTTTGGTGGGACAAAAGTTCCTGAGCTCCTACGAGCAGTACTTC

size: .
J: TRBJ2-7
D: .
V: TRBV28
CDR3: CASSPGHGGSYEQYF
DNA: TGTGCCAGCAGTCCTGGTCATGGGGGGTCCTACGAGCAGTACTTC

size: once
J: TRBJ1-2
D: TRBD1
V: TRBV19
CDR3: CASSRQGFFSGYTF
DNA: TGTGCCAGTAGTCGACAGGGGTTTTTCTCTGGCTACACCTTC

size: .
J: TRBJ1-1
D: .
V: TRBV5-1
CDR3: CASSTGQNTEAFF
DNA: TGCGCCAGCAGCACCGGACAGAACACTGAAGCTTTCTTT

size: .
J: TRBJ2-3
D: .
V: TRBV5-1
CDR3: CASSPGLALGPQYF
DNA: TGCGCCAGCAGCCCGGGACTTGCATTAGGTCCGCAGTATTTT

size: .
J: TRBJ2-3
D: TRBD2
V: TRBV7-9
CDR3: CASSLDGHSGRAPDTQYF
DNA: TGTGCCAGCAGCTTAGATGGTCATAGCGGGAGGGCCCCAGATACGCAGTATTTT

size: .
J: TRBJ2-1
D: .
V: TRBV9
CDR3: CASSDGENNEQFF
DNA: TGTGCCAGCAGCGATGGGGAGAACAATGAGCAGTTCTTC

size: once
J: TRBJ1-5
D: .
V: TRBV19
CDR3: CASSIVGGVGQPQHF
DNA: TGTGCCAGTAGTATAGTGGGGGGCGTCGGCCAGCCCCAGCATTTT

size: .
J: TRBJ2-1
D: .
V: TRBV7-8
CDR3: CASSSSDSGLIYNEQFF
DNA: TGTGCCAGCAGCTCTTCTGACAGCGGGTTGATTTACAATGAGCAGTTCTTC

size: .
J: TRBJ1-6
D: .
V: TRBV18
CDR3: CASSPRNDNSPLHF
DNA: TGTGCCAGCTCACCACGGAACGATAATTCACCCCTCCACTTT

size: .
J: TRBJ2-1
D: .
V: TRBV9
CDR3: CASSVETHYTLNNEQFF
DNA: TGTGCCAGCAGCGTAGAGACCCATTATACCCTCAACAATGAGCAGTTCTTC

size: .
J: TRBJ2-7
D: TRBD2
V: TRBV18
CDR3: CASSPLGLAGGTYEQYF
DNA: TGTGCCAGCTCACCGTTGGGACTAGCGGGAGGCACCTACGAGCAGTACTTC

size: .
J: TRBJ2-5
D: .
V: TRBV30
CDR3: CAWSGIGAYQETQYF
DNA: TGTGCCTGGAGTGGGATCGGGGCGTACCAAGAGACCCAGTACTTC

size: .
J: TRBJ2-3
D: TRBD1
V: TRBV6-5
CDR3: CASSYGQGTDTQYF
DNA: TGTGCCAGCAGTTACGGACAGGGCACAGATACGCAGTATTTT

size: .
J: TRBJ1-6
D: TRBD1
V: TRBV2
CDR3: CASTDQGVRNNSPLHF
DNA: TGTGCCAGCACCGACCAGGGGGTCAGAAATAATTCACCCCTCCACTTT

size: .
J: TRBJ1-2
D: .
V: TRBV5-1
CDR3: CASSLDFRVGRVGGYTF
DNA: TGCGCCAGCAGCTTGGATTTTCGGGTTGGCAGGGTCGGAGGCTACACCTTC

size: .
J: TRBJ1-2
D: TRBD1
V: TRBV4-1
CDR3: CASSSSRGAYGYTF
DNA: TGCGCCAGCAGTTCTTCCAGGGGGGCCTATGGCTACACCTTC

size: .
J: TRBJ2-7
D: TRBD2
V: TRBV11-2
CDR3: CASSLGKGASGTYEQYF
DNA: TGTGCCAGCAGCCTTGGAAAAGGGGCTAGCGGAACCTACGAGCAGTACTTC

size: .
J: TRBJ1-1
D: .
V: TRBV7-2
CDR3: CASSLEEGYTEAFF
DNA: TGTGCCAGCAGCTTAGAGGAGGGTTACACTGAAGCTTTCTTT

size: few
J: TRBJ2-1
D: TRBD2
V: TRBV7-9
CDR3: CASSLNYWGGDEQFF
DNA: TGTGCCAGCAGCTTAAACTACTGGGGGGGAGATGAGCAGTTCTTC

size: .
J: TRBJ1-3
D: .
V: TRBV5-1
CDR3: CASSTQTGPGNTIYF
DNA: TGCGCCAGCAGCACTCAGACAGGACCTGGAAACACCATATATTTT

size: .
J: TRBJ1-1
D: TRBD1
V: TRBV27
CDR3: CASRYRGRDTEAFF
DNA: TGTGCCAGCAGATACAGGGGTCGGGACACTGAAGCTTTCTTT

size: .
J: TRBJ2-3
D: TRBD1
V: TRBV15
CDR3: CATSRDRVSTDTQYF
DNA: TGTGCCACCAGCAGGGACAGGGTTTCCACAGATACGCAGTATTTT

size: few
J: TRBJ2-6
D: .
V: TRBV6-5
CDR3: CASSYAGSSGANVLTF
DNA: TGTGCCAGCAGTTACGCCGGGAGTTCTGGGGCCAACGTCCTGACTTTC

size: .
J: TRBJ1-5
D: .
V: TRBV19
CDR3: CASSISGFYSNQPQHF
DNA: TGTGCCAGTAGTATCTCGGGGTTTTATAGCAATCAGCCCCAGCATTTT

size: few
J: TRBJ1-6
D: .
V: TRBV5-5
CDR3: CASTSWGLDSPLHF
DNA: TGTGCCAGCACCTCGTGGGGGTTGGATTCACCCCTCCACTTT

size: .
J: TRBJ2-7
D: .
V: TRBV30
CDR3: CAWSGLGEQYF
DNA: TGTGCCTGGAGCGGTCTGGGCGAGCAGTACTTC

size: .
J: TRBJ1-2
D: TRBD1
V: TRBV7-8
CDR3: CASSRRDRSYGYTF
DNA: TGTGCCAGCAGCCGTAGGGACAGGAGCTATGGCTACACCTTC

size: .
J: TRBJ1-4
D: .
V: TRBV5-1
CDR3: CASSLAQGAAEKLFF
DNA: TGCGCCAGCAGCTTGGCCCAGGGTGCGGCTGAAAAACTGTTTTTT

size: .
J: TRBJ1-3
D: .
V: TRBV5-5
CDR3: CASSLVFSGNTIYF
DNA: TGTGCCAGCAGCTTGGTGTTCTCTGGAAACACCATATATTTT

size: .
J: TRBJ2-7
D: .
V: TRBV7-9
CDR3: CASSFRDNSYEQYF
DNA: TGTGCCAGCAGCTTCAGGGACAATAGCTACGAGCAGTACTTC

size: .
J: TRBJ1-5
D: .
V: TRBV30
CDR3: CAWSAYSNQPQHF
DNA: TGTGCCTGGAGTGCGTATAGCAATCAGCCCCAGCATTTT

size: .
J: TRBJ2-3
D: TRBD2
V: TRBV10-2
CDR3: CASSVTSGIDTQYF
DNA: TGCGCCAGCAGTGTTACTAGCGGGATTGATACGCAGTATTTT

size: few
J: TRBJ2-5
D: .
V: TRBV5-1
CDR3: CASSFGGSPGETQYF
DNA: TGCGCCAGCAGCTTTGGGGGGAGCCCAGGAGAGACCCAGTACTTC

size: few
J: TRBJ1-1
D: .
V: TRBV5-1
CDR3: CASSLGWGGSEAFF
DNA: TGCGCCAGCAGCTTGGGTTGGGGAGGGTCTGAAGCTTTCTTT

size: .
J: TRBJ2-1
D: .
V: TRBV29-1
CDR3: CSVNGSWRRRYNEQFF
DNA: TGCAGCGTTAACGGGAGCTGGCGTCGACGGTACAATGAGCAGTTCTTC

size: .
J: TRBJ1-1
D: .
V: TRBV4-1
CDR3: CASSTRRGLMNTEAFF
DNA: TGCGCCAGCAGCACCCGGAGGGGGTTGATGAACACTGAAGCTTTCTTT

size: .
J: TRBJ2-5
D: TRBD1
V: TRBV5-1
CDR3: CASSPGTVARQETQYF
DNA: TGCGCCAGCAGCCCAGGGACAGTAGCGCGTCAAGAGACCCAGTACTTC

size: .
J: TRBJ1-1
D: .
V: TRBV4-1
CDR3: CASSHALRTDTEAFF
DNA: TGCGCCAGCAGCCACGCACTTCGGACAGACACTGAAGCTTTCTTT

size: few
J: TRBJ1-3
D: .
V: TRBV10-3
CDR3: CAISEPRSGNTIYF
DNA: TGTGCCATCAGTGAACCGCGCTCTGGAAACACCATATATTTT

size: .
J: TRBJ2-5
D: TRBD2
V: TRBV9
CDR3: CASSERGLQETQYF
DNA: TGTGCCAGCAGCGAGCGGGGGCTACAAGAGACCCAGTACTTC

size: once
J: TRBJ1-2
D: TRBD1
V: TRBV7-2
CDR3: CASSRPDRVRYGYTF
DNA: TGTGCCAGCAGCCGCCCCGACAGGGTGCGCTATGGCTACACCTTC

size: few
J: TRBJ1-1
D: TRBD1
V: TRBV5-1
CDR3: CASSTTGENTEAFF
DNA: TGCGCCAGCAGCACCACAGGGGAGAACACTGAAGCTTTCTTT

size: once
J: TRBJ2-1
D: .
V: TRBV19
CDR3: CASSIDSGRVRNEQFF
DNA: TGTGCCAGTAGTATAGATAGCGGCAGGGTTCGCAATGAGCAGTTCTTC

size: few
J: TRBJ1-6
D: TRBD1
V: TRBV6-5
CDR3: CASSYSRQGDSPLHF
DNA: TGTGCCAGCAGTTACTCTAGACAGGGCGACTCACCCCTCCACTTT